This TCR beta chain was captured in a study of blood T cells in healthy people across ages. The junction had 15 bases not matched to a gene; V was cut back by 3 bases and J by 4 bases. Germline V gene data show CDR1 as MGHRA and CDR2 as YSYEKL. This CDR3 is 18 amino acids long. Study results and caveats: Diversity estimated from one million T cells was considered an underestimate.

This clonotype was seen only a few times. The antigen is not known. Then a second PCR, running about 6 to 11 cycles, was carried out with a sample-barcoded 5' primer and a J-beta primer mix. TCRdb itself ran the 5' RACE reads through MiXCR, one entry per CDR3 protein. The sample includes about 1.6 million distinct CDR3 sequences, about 35% of them seen just once. The V call is TRBV4-1, the J call TRBJ2-1, with 7 nucleotides matching TRBD1. The receptor was isolated from a woman aged 25 to 39 in good health. Material: blood. CDR3 DNA: TGCGCCAGCAGCCAGAGGGCCCCGGGACAGCAAATTTACAATGAGCAGTTCTTC. Translated, it gives CASSQRAPGQQIYNEQFF.